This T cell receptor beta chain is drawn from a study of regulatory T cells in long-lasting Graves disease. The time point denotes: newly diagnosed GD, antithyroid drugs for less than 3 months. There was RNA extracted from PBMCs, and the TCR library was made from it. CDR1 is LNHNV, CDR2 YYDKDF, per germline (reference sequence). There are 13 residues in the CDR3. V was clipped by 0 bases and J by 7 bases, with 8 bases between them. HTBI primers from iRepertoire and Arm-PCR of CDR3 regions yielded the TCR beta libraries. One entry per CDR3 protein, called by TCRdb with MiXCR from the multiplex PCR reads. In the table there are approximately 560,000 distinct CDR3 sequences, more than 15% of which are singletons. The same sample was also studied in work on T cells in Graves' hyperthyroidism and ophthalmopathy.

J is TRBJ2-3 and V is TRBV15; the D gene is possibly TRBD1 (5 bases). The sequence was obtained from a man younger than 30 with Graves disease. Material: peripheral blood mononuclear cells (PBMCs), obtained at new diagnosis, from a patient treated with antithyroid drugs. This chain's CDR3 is CATSRDPGNTQYF. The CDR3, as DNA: TGTGCCACCAGCAGAGATCCAGGGAATACGCAGTATTTT.